The clone carrying this TCR beta chain came up once. Here immunoSEQ multiplex PCR was the method, and the copy in TCRdb shows in-frame clones only, minus some. The repertoire includes 250,000 to 300,000 clones, approximately 87% of them detected once, and approximately 12% sits in the top ten. The CDR3 runs to 14 residues. CDR1 SGHAT and CDR2 FQNNGV come from the germline V gene. V was trimmed by 3 bases and J by 2 bases, leaving 11 bases between them. The source of the sample is a study of blood T cell repertoires in COVID-19. Study-level information: Nucleic acid was either cDNA or gDNA, and it came from T cells, B-cell-depleted T cells, or PBMCs.

What was sequenced was peripheral blood. The sequence came from a woman aged 25 to 39 with COVID-19, enrolled during active disease. The chain uses TRBV11-2 and TRBJ2-7; a weak D match, TRBD1 (6 bases). The CDR3 DNA is TGTGCCAGCAGCTTTGGGACACAAGCCTACGAGCAGTACTTC. Its protein product is CASSFGTQAYEQYF.